These 28 T cell receptor beta chains were sequenced from one sample in a study of cytomegalovirus exposure and HLA in healthy donors (dated by TCRdb to the late 2010s). To prepare the library, the immunoSEQ multiplex PCR assay was applied. This immuneACCESS table, as held by TCRdb, lists in-frame sequences with V and J called but not all clones. Of the missing ones, under half trace to an unresolved V gene in checked studies; the others have no known cause. The sample table contains 160,000 or so clones; only one count was recorded for around four fifths of them. Jointly, the top ten make up 2% to 2.5% of the sample. What was sequenced was PBMCs. Receptors originate from a man younger than 40 in good health and CMV-seropositive.

This clone occurred once. The chain joins TRBV11-2 to TRBJ1-5, with D maybe TRBD1 (6 bases). The germline V gene has CDR1 SGHAT and CDR2 FQNNGV. The length of the CDR3 is 14 residues. V lost 1 base, J lost 2 bases, and 6 bases lay in between. This chain's CDR3 is CASSLGQGNQPQHF. The CDR3 DNA is TGTGCCAGCAGCTTAGGACAGGGCAATCAGCCCCAGCATTTT.

CDR3 sequence reads: CASSQTGGGQPQHF. CDR3 coding DNA: TGTGCCAGCAGCCAGACAGGGGGGGGTCAGCCCCAGCATTTT. The chain is built from TRBV7-2 and TRBJ1-5, with 9 bases lining up with TRBD1. After removal of 5 bases from V and 6 bases from J, the junction contained 5 bases not matched to a gene. CDR3 size: 14 residues. CDR1 is SGHTA, CDR2 FQGNSA, per germline.

V is TRBV7-6 and J is TRBJ2-3; 7 nucleotides align to TRBD1. Germline CDR1 and CDR2: SGHVS and FNYEAQ. This CDR3 spans 16 amino acids. The V gene end was trimmed by 0 bases and the J gene end by 1 base; junction bases not matched to a gene: 4. The CDR3 loop reads CASSLADRDGTDTQYF. CDR3 sequence (DNA): TGTGCCAGCAGCTTAGCCGACAGGGATGGCACAGATACGCAGTATTTT.

The CDR3 DNA reads as TGTGCCAGCAGCGTCGCTAGCCGCTCCTACGAGCAGTACTTC. This translates into CASSVASRSYEQYF. This chain uses TRBV9 with TRBJ2-7; a weak D match, TRBD2 (5 bases). The V end was cut by 2 bases, the J end by 0 bases, with 9 bases between. CDR1 is SGDLS and CDR2 is YYNGEE in the germline V gene. This CDR3 has 14 residues.

This sequence joins TRBV7-9 and TRBJ2-7; TRBD1 matches at 8 bases. CDR3 size: 14 residues. V lost 4 bases to trimming and J lost 2 bases; unmatched junction nucleotides: 4. In germline, CDR1 is SEHNR, CDR2 FQNEAQ (reference sequence). CDR3 DNA sequence: TGTGCCAGCAGCTCGCCGGGACAGGCCTACGAGCAGTACTTC. Translated, it gives CASSSPGQAYEQYF.

This clone was picked up a small number of times. This sequence joins TRBV4-3 and TRBJ2-7; D gene ambiguous. The V end was cut by 0 bases, the J end by 3 bases, with 15 bases between. Germline assignment: CDR1 LGHNA and CDR2 YSLEER. The CDR3 runs to 16 residues. The CDR3 is CASSQDRPGKGYEQYF. The CDR3 DNA reads TGCGCCAGCAGCCAAGATAGGCCAGGTAAAGGCTACGAGCAGTACTTC.

The genes are TRBV5-1 and TRBJ2-2; unclear D gene. This CDR3 is built from 15 residues. V was clipped by 0 bases and J by 0 bases, with 6 bases between them. Germline V gene sequence: CDR1 SGHRS, CDR2 YFSETQ. CDR3 sequence: CASSLAGTNTGELFF. CDR3 coding DNA: TGCGCCAGCAGCTTGGCGGGTACGAACACCGGGGAGCTGTTTTTT.

CDR3 protein: CASSVGDRAYEQYF. The CDR3 DNA is TGTGCCAGCAGCGTAGGAGACAGGGCCTACGAGCAGTACTTC. This chain uses TRBV9 with TRBJ2-7; 7 bases align to TRBD1. Trimming at V came to 0 bases and at J to 2 bases, leaving 2 bases not matched to a gene. CDR1 and CDR2 from the germline V gene are SGDLS and YYNGEE. The CDR3 loop spans 14 amino acids. The whole variable domain, filled in from reference TRBV9 and TRBJ2-7, reads DSGVTQTPKHLITATGQRVTLRCSPRSGDLSVYWYQQSLDQGLQFLIQYYNGEERAKGNILERFSAQQFPDLHSELNLSSLELGDSALYFCASSVGDRAYEQYFGPGTRLTVT.

This clone was recorded a few times. V usage is TRBV5-1 and J usage is TRBJ2-7, with 11 bases lining up with TRBD2. In germline, CDR1 is SGHRS, CDR2 YFSETQ. The CDR3 is 15 amino acids. V gave up 2 bases and J gave up 6 bases; unmatched junction bases: 7. The chain's CDR3 is CASSFSGGGSGEQYF. The CDR3 DNA sequence: TGCGCCAGCAGCTTTAGCGGGGGGGGGTCTGGCGAGCAGTACTTC.

On this clone: Sequence at one end of the junction differs from germline and may be a read error. This chain connects TRBV7-7 to TRBJ2-2, with D unresolved. Germline V gene sequence: CDR1 SSHAT, CDR2 FNYEAQ (reference sequence). The CDR3 totals 17 residues. CDR3 sequence (DNA): TGTGCTAGCAGCCCCCGAGTAGAGGCCCCGAACACCGGGGAGCTGTTTTTT. As protein: CASSPRVEAPNTGELFF.

The chain carries TRBV7-3 and TRBJ2-7; possible D gene TRBD2, 5 bases. The CDR3 runs 13 residues. V shed 5 bases and J shed 0 bases, with 8 bases lying between them. Germline CDR1 is SGHTA and CDR2 is FQGTGA. The CDR3 nucleotides read TGTGCCAGCAGCCCTGACTACTCCTACGAGCAGTACTTC. Protein sequence: CASSPDYSYEQYF. Full variable domain (rest looked up from reference TRBV7-3 and TRBJ2-7): GAGVSQTPSNKVTEKGKYVELRCDPISGHTALYWYRQSLGQGPEFLIYFQGTGAADDSGLPNDRFFAVRPEGSVSTLKIQRTERGDSAVYLCASSPDYSYEQYFGPGTRLTVT.

The CDR3 is CASSFSSGGTQYF. CDR3 bases: TGTGCCAGCAGTTTTTCTTCAGGGGGTACGCAGTATTTT. The genes are TRBV27 and TRBJ2-3; 7 nucleotides match TRBD1. The CDR3 is 13 amino acids. V lost 3 bases and J lost 8; bases outside the gene matches: 5. Germline CDR1 is MNHEY and CDR2 is SMNVEV (reference sequence).

In DNA form, the CDR3 reads TGTGCCAGCAGTGAGACCCGGAGGGGTGGCTACACCTTC. Translating it yields CASSETRRGGYTF. The rearrangement uses TRBV2 and TRBJ1-2; maybe TRBD1 (5 bases). The CDR3 consists of 13 residues. Trimming removed 3 bases from V and 7 bases from J, with 12 bases in between. Germline-derived CDR1 and CDR2 are SNHLY and FYNNEI. The entire variable domain, with the rest obtained from reference TRBV2 and TRBJ1-2, is as follows: EPEVTQTPSHQVTQMGQEVILRCVPISNHLYFYWYRQILGQKVEFLVSFYNNEISEKSEIFDDQFSVERPDGSNFTLKIRSTKLEDSAMYFCASSETRRGGYTFGSGTRLTVV.

This clone was recorded only once. The rearrangement joins TRBV12-5 to TRBJ1-1, with 8 bases fitting TRBD1. This CDR3 comprises 16 residues. Germline CDR1 reads LGHNT; CDR2 reads FRNRAP. Unmatched junction bases numbered 4, after V lost 0 bases and J lost 1 base. CDR3 nucleotide sequence: TGTGCTAGTGGTTTGGTACAGGGGGGAACGAACACTGAAGCTTTCTTT. Translated, it gives CASGLVQGGTNTEAFF.

This rearrangement joins TRBV5-1 to TRBJ2-1; TRBD2 might be the D (6 bases). Per the germline V gene, CDR1 is SGHRS and CDR2 is YFSETQ. The V gene lost 2 bases and the J gene lost 10 bases, with 7 bases spanning the gap. This CDR3 comprises 11 residues. This CDR3 is CASSFRGEQFF. The CDR3 DNA sequence: TGCGCCAGCAGCTTTCGGGGGGAGCAGTTCTTC.

The V and J genes are TRBV10-3 and TRBJ2-7; 9 bases line up with TRBD1. Germline CDR1 and CDR2: ENHRY and SYGVKD. V was pared by 3 bases and J by 4 bases, with 10 bases of the junction left unmatched. The CDR3 extends over 16 amino acids. CDR3 DNA sequence: TGTGCCATCAGTGACCTTACGGACAGGGGATTGTACGAGCAGTACTTC. Translation gives CAISDLTDRGLYEQYF.

This sequence joins TRBV29-1 and TRBJ1-3; 7 bases align to TRBD1. V lost 6 bases, J lost 0 bases, and 11 bases stayed unmatched. The CDR3 covers 16 residues. Germline lookup yields CDR1 SQVTM and CDR2 ANQGSEA. The CDR3 DNA follows: TGCAGCGTCACCGGCCGCCGGGACAGCTCTGGAAACACCATATATTTT. It translates to CSVTGRRDSSGNTIYF.

The J gene is TRBJ2-5, the V gene TRBV9, with 15 bases lining up with TRBD2. Trimming took 4 bases from V and 1 from J; bases not matched to a gene: 5. The CDR3 extends over 17 amino acids. The germline V gene encodes CDR1 SGDLS and CDR2 YYNGEE. Here the CDR3 DNA reads TGTGCCAGCAGCCCCGGGACTAGCGGGGGGTCCCAAGAGACCCAGTACTTC. It encodes CASSPGTSGGSQETQYF.

The rearrangement links TRBV7-2 to TRBJ2-7, with 9 bases fitting TRBD1. V was pared by 5 bases and J by 2 bases, with 7 bases of the junction left unmatched. The CDR3 consists of 15 residues. CDR1 is SGHTA and CDR2 is FQGNSA in the germline V gene. In DNA form, the CDR3 reads TGTGCCAGCAGCGTGGGGACAGGGAAAGCCTACGAGCAGTACTTC. It yields the protein CASSVGTGKAYEQYF.

The rearrangement links TRBV10-3 to TRBJ1-1; TRBD1 agrees at 7 bases. Germline CDR1 and CDR2: ENHRY and SYGVKD. Trimming removed 1 base from V and 5 bases from J; junction bases left unmatched: 4. The CDR3 is made up of 14 amino acids. This CDR3 is CAISEYQGDTEAFF. In nucleotides, the CDR3 is TGTGCCATCAGTGAGTACCAGGGGGATACTGAAGCTTTCTTT.

This chain uses TRBV5-1 with TRBJ1-1, with TRBD1 identical over 8 bases. This CDR3 has 15 amino acids. J gave up 5 bases and V 4 bases, and 10 bases lay outside the gene matches. Germline loops: CDR1 SGHRS, CDR2 YFSETQ. CDR3: CASSGRAGGETEAFF. CDR3 nucleotide sequence: TGCGCCAGCAGCGGGCGGGCAGGGGGCGAGACTGAAGCTTTCTTT.

This clone was seen more than once but under ten times. The V gene is TRBV7-3, the J gene TRBJ2-3, with D possibly TRBD2 on 6 matching bases. V was pared by 7 bases and J by 3 bases, with 11 bases between. Germline CDR1 is SGHTA and CDR2 is FQGTGA. This CDR3 is built from 13 residues. The CDR3 here is CASKMEGTDTQYF. CDR3 bases: TGTGCCAGCAAAATGGAGGGGACAGATACGCAGTATTTT.

The gene calls are TRBV5-1 and TRBJ1-1; TRBD1 matches 8 bases. V gave up 4 bases and J gave up 4 bases; unmatched junction bases: 6. This CDR3 region has 14 residues. Germline-derived CDR1 and CDR2 are SGHRS and YFSETQ. CDR3 DNA: TGCGCCAGCAGCCCGGACAGGGCTAGCACTGAAGCTTTCTTT. Translated: CASSPDRASTEAFF. The variable domain in full, completed from reference TRBV5-1 and TRBJ1-1, reads KAGVTQTPRYLIKTRGQQVTLSCSPISGHRSVSWYQQTPGQGLQFLFEYFSETQRNKGNFPGRFSGRQFSNSRSEMNVSTLELGDSALYLCASSPDRASTEAFFGQGTRLTVV.

The chain joins TRBV6-5 to TRBJ2-7; D might be TRBD2 (5 bases). V was cut by 0 bases and J by 6 bases, with 12 bases left in between. The CDR3 has 14 residues. CDR1 and CDR2 (germline): MNHEY, SVGAGI. CDR3 in amino acids: CASSYSFGVGEQYF. In nucleotides, the CDR3 is TGTGCCAGCAGTTACTCGTTCGGGGTAGGCGAGCAGTACTTC.

This clone was counted between two and nine times. V gene TRBV4-3 combines with J gene TRBJ2-7, with a weak D call TRBD1 (5 bases). The ends were cut back, 3 bases at V and 7 bases at J, with 13 bases in the middle. Germline V gene data show CDR1 as LGHNA and CDR2 as YSLEER. The CDR3 is 13 residues long. In nucleotides, the CDR3 is TGCGCCAGCAGCCAGGAACAGGCCTGGGAGCAGTACTTC. This codes for CASSQEQAWEQYF.

This clone was observed once. A read error may account for a junction end that differs from germline. The V and J genes are TRBV7-7 and TRBJ2-1; 8 nucleotides align to TRBD2. Germline CDR1 SSHAT, CDR2 FNYEAQ (reference sequence). This CDR3 contains 15 residues. The CDR3 coding sequence is TGTGCTAGCAGCTTAGCGGGGCCCACCAGCAATGAGCAGTTCTTC. This gives the protein CASSLAGPTSNEQFF.

This clone has a single count. The rearrangement uses TRBV29-1 and TRBJ2-7; 12 nucleotides match TRBD2. V was clipped by 3 bases and J by 4 bases; unmatched bases: 13. The CDR3 has 17 residues. The germline gives CDR1 SQVTM, CDR2 ANQGSEA. The CDR3 spells CSVDHGPTSGGPYEQYF. The DNA for the CDR3 is TGCAGCGTTGATCACGGGCCAACTAGCGGGGGGCCTTACGAGCAGTACTTC.

This chain connects TRBV4-3 to TRBJ1-1; perhaps TRBD1 as D (5 bases). Trimming took off 0 bases at V and 1 base at J, with 9 bases between the two ends. This CDR3 spans 15 amino acids. Germline V gene sequence: CDR1 LGHNA, CDR2 YSLEER. CDR3 DNA: TGCGCCAGCAGCCAAGATACTCAGGGGAACACTGAAGCTTTCTTT. Protein product: CASSQDTQGNTEAFF.